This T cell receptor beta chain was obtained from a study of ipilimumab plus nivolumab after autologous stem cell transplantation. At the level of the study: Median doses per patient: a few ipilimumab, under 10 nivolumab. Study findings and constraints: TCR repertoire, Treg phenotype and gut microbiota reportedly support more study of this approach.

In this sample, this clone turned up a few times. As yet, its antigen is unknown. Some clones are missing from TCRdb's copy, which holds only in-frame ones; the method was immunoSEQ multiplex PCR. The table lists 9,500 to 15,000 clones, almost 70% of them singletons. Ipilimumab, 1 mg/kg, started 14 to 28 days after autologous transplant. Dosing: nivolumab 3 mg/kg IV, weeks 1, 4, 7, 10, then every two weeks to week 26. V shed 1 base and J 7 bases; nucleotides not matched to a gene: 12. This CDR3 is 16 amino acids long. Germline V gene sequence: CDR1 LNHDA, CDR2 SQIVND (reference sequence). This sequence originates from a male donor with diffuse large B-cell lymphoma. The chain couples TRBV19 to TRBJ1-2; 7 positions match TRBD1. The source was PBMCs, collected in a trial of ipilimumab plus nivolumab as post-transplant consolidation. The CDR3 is CASSIGGTVAMAGYTF. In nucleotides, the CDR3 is TGTGCCAGTAGTATAGGTGGGACAGTCGCTATGGCTGGCTACACCTTC.